Listed below are T cell receptor beta chains from one sample, sequenced in a study of a mutant IDH1 vaccine in newly diagnosed glioma. Libraries were prepared by immunoSEQ multiplex PCR; TCRdb keeps only in-frame clonotypes and omits some of them. Here the sample spans tens of thousands of clones, about 70% being singletons. Antigens of these TCRs are unknown. The sequencing here drew on PBMCs, taken from a glioma patient whose treatment included an IDH1 peptide vaccine. Source of these receptors: a man aged 50 or older with glioma. Both conserved end residues are part of each CDR3. The order of the fields is V gene, clone size, D gene, J gene, CDR3 DNA, CDR3 protein. The D gene is left open where the match is weak. Where a row states a size, it is once, few, many or the class of an expanded clone; other rows omit it.

>TRBV5-1|NA|NA|TRBJ2-1
TGCGCCAGCAGCTTGGATGGGTTTCCACCCGCCAATGAGCAGTTCTTC
CASSLDGFPPANEQFF
>TRBV27|once|TRBD2|TRBJ2-1
TGTGCCAGCAGTTCGGGACTAGCGGGGGGCCGGACCTACAATGAGCAGTTCTTC
CASSSGLAGGRTYNEQFF
>TRBV1|NA|NA|TRBJ1-2
TGCACCAGCAGCCCCCAGGGGATTCGGCTCTATGGCTACACCTTC
CTSSPQGIRLYGYTF
>TRBV4-2|NA|NA|TRBJ2-3
TGTGCCAGCAGCTGGGGGGGCACAGATACGCAGTATTTT
CASSWGGTDTQYF
>TRBV2|NA|NA|TRBJ2-7
TGTGCTACCCGGGCCCTGAGTGAGCAGTACTTC
CATRALSEQYF
>TRBV19|once|NA|TRBJ2-5
TGTGCCACAGGGGTATCAGAGACCCAGTACTTC
CATGVSETQYF
>TRBV7-6|NA|NA|TRBJ1-4
TGTGCCAGCAGCTCCCCCGGGGTTCCGGATGAAAAACTGTTTTTT
CASSSPGVPDEKLFF
>TRBV2|NA|NA|TRBJ2-1
TGTGCCAGCAGGAGCAGGGAGTCGGTATACAATGAGCAGTTCTTC
CASRSRESVYNEQFF
>TRBV5-4|NA|TRBD1|TRBJ2-2
TGTGCCAGCAGCAAGGACAGGGGGGGGACCGGGGAGCTGTTTTTT
CASSKDRGGTGELFF
>TRBV6-5|NA|TRBD2|TRBJ2-2
TGTGCCAGCAGCCCGAGGGCGGGGGACACCGGGGAGCTGTTTTTT
CASSPRAGDTGELFF
>TRBV14|NA|TRBD2|TRBJ2-7
TGTGCCAGCAGCCACCCCCCCGGGGGGATCTACGAGCAGTACTTC
CASSHPPGGIYEQYF
>TRBV2|NA|NA|TRBJ2-7
TGTGCCAGCACCCTTGATAAGGGATCCCGGGTTTCTGGGCAGTACTTC
CASTLDKGSRVSGQYF
>TRBV5-6|NA|NA|TRBJ2-6
TGTGCCAGCAGCTTAAGAAGACACTCTGGGGCCAACGTCCTGACTTTC
CASSLRRHSGANVLTF
>TRBV28|medium-sized|NA|TRBJ1-2
TGTGCCAGCAGGCTTCGAGTCCAGCACTATGGCTACACCTTC
CASRLRVQHYGYTF
>TRBV7-9|NA|TRBD2|TRBJ2-7
TGTGCCAGCCTTGGAGCGGGGGTCGGGGAGCAGTACTTC
CASLGAGVGEQYF
>TRBV28|NA|NA|TRBJ1-1
TGTGCCAGCAGTTACCGGGGGGTTATAGAAGCTTTCTTT
CASSYRGVIEAFF
>TRBV5-6|NA|NA|TRBJ1-5
TGTGCCAGCAGTCCGGGGTGGGGTCCGCATCAGCCCCAGCATTTT
CASSPGWGPHQPQHF
>TRBV10-3|NA|NA|TRBJ2-7
TGTGCCATCAGTGGGGGAGCGGTGTCCTCCTACGAGCAGTACTTC
CAISGGAVSSYEQYF
>TRBV7-3|few|NA|TRBJ2-7
TGTGCCAGCAGGGCGACGAGCGGCGAGCAGTACTTC
CASRATSGEQYF
>TRBV6-1|NA|NA|TRBJ2-2
TGTGCCAGCAGTGAAACTCTAACTACCGGGGAGCTGTTTTTT
CASSETLTTGELFF
>TRBV7-2|NA|NA|TRBJ1-5
TGTGCCAGCAGCGTCCAACAGCAGCCCCAGCATTTT
CASSVQQQPQHF
>TRBV6-6|NA|TRBD1|TRBJ1-1
TGTGCCAGCAGTCCGGACAGGGTGATTACTGAAGCTTTCTTT
CASSPDRVITEAFF
>TRBV7-2|NA|NA|TRBJ2-7
TGTGCCAGCAGCTTAGGATTACAGGCCACCTACGAGCAGTACTTC
CASSLGLQATYEQYF
>TRBV9|NA|TRBD1|TRBJ1-4
TGTGCCAGCAGCATTAACCAACCCGGGACAGGAGCCGAAAAACTGTTTTTT
CASSINQPGTGAEKLFF
>TRBV11-1|NA|NA|TRBJ2-5
TGTGCCAGCAGCCCCCGGGACACGGAGGGAGAGACCCAGTACTTC
CASSPRDTEGETQYF
>TRBV6-6|NA|TRBD2|TRBJ2-3
TGTGCCAGCGGAGGACTAGCGGGAGCAGATACGCAGTATTTT
CASGGLAGADTQYF
>TRBV19|NA|TRBD2|TRBJ2-3
TGTGCCGTGACTAGCGGGGGGGCAAGGACGGATACGCAGTATTTT
CAVTSGGARTDTQYF
>TRBV7-2|NA|NA|TRBJ1-5
TGTGCCAGCAGCTCGTCGGACAGTCTTTATAGCAATCAGCCCCAGCATTTT
CASSSSDSLYSNQPQHF
>TRBV29-1|NA|TRBD2|TRBJ2-1
TGCAGCGTTGAAGAACTAGCGGGGGATAATGAGCAGTTCTTC
CSVEELAGDNEQFF
>TRBV19|NA|NA|TRBJ2-7
TGTGCCAGTAGTCCCATGGGTGGCGAGCAGTACTTC
CASSPMGGEQYF
>TRBV2|NA|TRBD1|TRBJ2-1
TGTGCCAGCAGTGAAGGGGACAGGGAAAATGAGCAGTTCTTC
CASSEGDRENEQFF
>TRBV4-3|NA|NA|TRBJ2-1
TGCGCCAGCAGCTCCGTGGGGGGCTCCTACAATGAGCAGTTCTTC
CASSSVGGSYNEQFF
>TRBV7-8|once|TRBD1|TRBJ1-5
TGTGCCAGCAGCTTAAATTTTGGGCGGACAGGGTTCAAAAATCAGCCCCAGCATTTT
CASSLNFGRTGFKNQPQHF
>TRBV6-4|NA|NA|TRBJ1-2
TGTGCCAGCAGTGCTAAGACGCACACCTTC
CASSAKTHTF
>TRBV6-6|NA|TRBD2|TRBJ2-2
TGTGCCAGCAGTTACTCGGCGCTAGCGGCGACCGGGGAGCTGTTTTTT
CASSYSALAATGELFF
>TRBV6-5|NA|TRBD1|TRBJ2-7
TGTGCCAGCAGTTCCTCGGGACAGGGGGCTATCGAGCAGTACTTC
CASSSSGQGAIEQYF
>TRBV19|NA|NA|TRBJ1-5
TGTGCCACGTCTTCAGCGGGGAGCAATCAGCCCCAGCATTTT
CATSSAGSNQPQHF
>TRBV10-3|NA|NA|TRBJ2-3
TGTGCCATCGGGCGTCAGGACAGTGACACAGATACGCAGTATTTT
CAIGRQDSDTDTQYF
>TRBV25-1|NA|NA|TRBJ1-3
TGTGCCAGCAGTGAATATGGGGCAGAAACTCACGGAAACACCATATATTTT
CASSEYGAETHGNTIYF
>TRBV5-1|NA|NA|TRBJ2-7
TGCGCCAGCAGCCCATCCGGGCTGAGCTCCTACGAGCAGTACTTC
CASSPSGLSSYEQYF
>TRBV29-1|NA|NA|TRBJ2-1
TGCAGCGCCGTCTCAGGCGAGCAGTTCTTC
CSAVSGEQFF
>TRBV5-1|NA|NA|TRBJ2-7
TGCGCCAGCAGCGGGGAAATCCGGGACAATTCCTACGAGCAGTACTTC
CASSGEIRDNSYEQYF
>TRBV28|NA|NA|TRBJ1-4
TGTGCCAGCAGCGAACAGGGCCTAAGTGAAAAACTGTTTTTT
CASSEQGLSEKLFF
>TRBV19|once|TRBD2|TRBJ2-7
TGTGCCAGTAGTATAGTGGGGGGGGGCGAGCAGTACTTC
CASSIVGGGEQYF
>TRBV10-3|NA|NA|TRBJ2-1
TGTGCCATCAGTGAGTCGAGCCTTCCCCCTGATGAGCAGTTCTTC
CAISESSLPPDEQFF
>TRBV7-9|once|TRBD1|TRBJ1-2
TGTGCCAGCAGCTACGTCGTCCCGGGACAGGGGAACTATGGCTACACCTTC
CASSYVVPGQGNYGYTF
>TRBV13|NA|NA|TRBJ2-7
TGTGCCAGCAGCCCCAGGGGAGGTTACGAGCAGTACTTC
CASSPRGGYEQYF
>TRBV20-1|NA|TRBD1|TRBJ1-2
TGCAGTGCTAACAACAGGGGCGGCTACACCTTC
CSANNRGGYTF
>TRBV5-1|NA|NA|TRBJ1-2
TGCGCCAGCAGTTCAGTTACTCCTGACTATGGCTACACCTTC
CASSSVTPDYGYTF
>TRBV7-9|NA|NA|TRBJ1-2
TGTGCCAGCAGCCCGGGCTCCGCTAACTATGGCTACACCTTC
CASSPGSANYGYTF
>TRBV6-5|NA|NA|TRBJ1-1
TGTGCCAGCAGTTACTCAGGGGGCACTGAAGCTTTCTTT
CASSYSGGTEAFF
>TRBV4-1|NA|NA|TRBJ2-7
TGCGCCAGCAGCTCGCCTTCGGGACTCCGGAGAGAAGAGCAGTACTTC
CASSSPSGLRREEQYF
>TRBV18|NA|NA|TRBJ1-6
TGTGCCAGCTCACCTGGGGCCGATTCACCCCTCCACTTT
CASSPGADSPLHF
>TRBV5-1|NA|NA|TRBJ1-1
TGCGCCAGCAACTCATCCTCGGGGGGCCAGAACACTGAAGCTTTCTTT
CASNSSSGGQNTEAFF
>TRBV6-5|once|NA|TRBJ1-4
TGTGCCAGCAGTTCTGGGGGTAAGGAAAAACTGTTTTTT
CASSSGGKEKLFF
>TRBV9|once|NA|TRBJ1-3
TGTGCCAGCAGCGCGGAGACAGGAACTGGAAACACCATATATTTT
CASSAETGTGNTIYF
>TRBV21-1|once|NA|TRBJ1-3
TGTGCCAGCATCCGGGGACAGGAATACCTCTCTGGAAACACCATATATTTT
CASIRGQEYLSGNTIYF
>TRBV19|NA|NA|TRBJ2-7
TGTGCCAGTAAAGCAAGTAACAAGGGAACCTACGAGCAGTACTTC
CASKASNKGTYEQYF
>TRBV5-1|NA|NA|TRBJ2-7
TGCGCCAGCAGCTTGGGGGCAGGGAGCGAGCAGTACTTC
CASSLGAGSEQYF
>TRBV9|NA|TRBD1|TRBJ2-5
TGTGCCAGCAGCGTTGGACAGGGGGCTCGAGAGACCCAGTACTTC
CASSVGQGARETQYF